These 19 T cell receptor beta chains were all obtained from the same sample, sequenced in a study of CD8+ T cells in alopecia areata. The authors extracted RNA and reverse transcribed it into cDNA as the sequencing template. Repertoires were generated with immunoSEQ multiplex PCR, while TCRdb's copy carries only in-frame clones and drops some. The table shows around 200,000 clones, with around half occurring only once. Sample treatment: oral pan-JAK inhibitor, 5-10 mg twice daily. The sequenced sample was CD8+ T cells sorted from blood, obtained at week 24, from a patient treated with tofacitinib. These TCRs come from a human donor with alopecia areata.

The V and J genes are TRBV29-1 and TRBJ2-7; 8 bases align to TRBD1. Germline CDR1 SQVTM, CDR2 ANQGSEA. The V segment lost 3 bases and the J segment 0 bases; nucleotides outside the gene matches: 10. The CDR3 loop spans 16 amino acids. CDR3 sequence reads: CSVDLGGDRSSYEQYF. DNA for the CDR3: TGCAGCGTTGACTTGGGTGGGGACAGGAGCTCCTACGAGCAGTACTTC.

On this clone itself: This may be a read error: a much more frequent sequence differs by one nucleotide. The same CDR3 arises from other DNA sequences in this sample as well. The chain combines TRBV7-9 with TRBJ1-1; no firm D call. CDR3 length: 12 residues. V lost 3 bases to trimming and J lost 1 base, with 3 bases between them. The germline V gene has CDR1 SEHNR and CDR2 FQNEAQ (reference sequence). The CDR3 region is CASSFGNTEAFF. The DNA for the CDR3 is TGTGCCAGCAGCTTCGGGAACACTGAAGCTTTCTTT.

V gene TRBV4-3 combines with J gene TRBJ1-6; 9 bases line up with TRBD1. Germline values: CDR1 LGHNA, CDR2 YSLEER. The V and J ends lost 3 bases and 8 bases, in that order; junction bases with no gene match: 11. This CDR3 contains 17 residues. The CDR3 region has the DNA TGCGCCAGCAGCCAGGCCACTTCCGGGACAGGGTATTCACCCCTCCACTTT. This sequence encodes CASSQATSGTGYSPLHF.

A few counts support this clone. The V gene is TRBV10-2, the J gene TRBJ1-4; 10 positions agree with TRBD1. CDR1 and CDR2 from the germline V gene are WSHSY and SAAADI. Losses at the gene ends were 6 bases for V and 5 bases for J; bases not matched to a gene: 0. The CDR3 has 13 amino acids. DNA of the CDR3: TGCGCCAGCAGGGGACAGGGGAATGAAAAACTGTTTTTT. Translated: CASRGQGNEKLFF.

This clone has just a few counts. The chain is built from TRBV29-1 and TRBJ2-3; D is uncertain. The CDR3 has 13 residues. CDR1 SQVTM and CDR2 ANQGSEA come from the germline V gene. Trimming shortened V by 1 base and J by 2 bases, and 7 bases separated the two germline ends. The CDR3 here is CSVEGRYTDTQYF. The CDR3 DNA reads TGCAGCGTTGAAGGCCGTTACACAGATACGCAGTATTTT.

The chain recombines TRBV4-3 with TRBJ2-3; TRBD2 aligns across 7 bases. CDR1 is LGHNA, CDR2 YSLEER, per germline. J gave up 5 bases and V 8 bases, and 4 bases lay outside the gene matches. The CDR3 is 12 amino acids. CDR3 coding DNA: TGCGCCAGCGGTCCGGGGGGAGATACGCAGTATTTT. Amino acids: CASGPGGDTQYF.

The chain carries TRBV29-1 and TRBJ2-7; D is unresolved. CDR1 SQVTM and CDR2 ANQGSEA come from the germline V gene. The CDR3 is 11 amino acids. Trimming cost V 2 bases and J 3 bases, with 5 bases left between them. CDR3 in DNA: TGCAGCGTTGAACAGAACTACGAGCAGTACTTC. Amino acid sequence: CSVEQNYEQYF.

V gene TRBV30 combines with J gene TRBJ1-6; D possibly corresponds to TRBD1 (5 bases). Germline-derived CDR1 and CDR2 are GTSNPN and SVGIG (reference sequence). There are 14 residues in the CDR3. Deletions cut 5 bases from V and 8 bases from J, with 16 bases between. The DNA of the CDR3 is TGTGCCTGGCACGAAGGGTCGGGGGATTCACCCCTCCACTTT. This sequence encodes CAWHEGSGDSPLHF.

The rearrangement links TRBV12-5 to TRBJ2-5, with D perhaps matching TRBD2 (6 bases). CDR1 is LGHNT and CDR2 is FRNRAP in the germline V gene. The CDR3 totals 16 residues. Deletions cut 2 bases from V and 4 bases from J, with 17 bases between. The CDR3 DNA follows: TGTGCTAGTGGTTTGCCTTCGGAACGGGGAGGAGAGACCCAGTACTTC. This gives the protein CASGLPSERGGETQYF.

The V gene is TRBV30, the J gene TRBJ2-3; possible D gene TRBD1, 6 bases. V was shortened by 2 bases and J by 3 bases, with 9 bases between the two germline ends. This CDR3 is built from 13 residues. The germline gives CDR1 GTSNPN, CDR2 SVGIG (reference sequence). The CDR3 region has the DNA TGTGCCTGGAGTCTCACAGGGACAGATACGCAGTATTTT. The encoded protein is CAWSLTGTDTQYF.

The chain is built from TRBV29-1 and TRBJ2-2, with no clear D. Germline values: CDR1 SQVTM, CDR2 ANQGSEA. The CDR3 loop spans 12 amino acids. The V end lost 5 bases, the J end lost 4 bases, and 8 bases lay between the germline ends. The CDR3 here is CSVILSTGELFF. The CDR3 DNA reads as TGCAGCGTTATACTAAGCACCGGGGAGCTGTTTTTT.

The chain couples TRBV15 to TRBJ2-6, with TRBD1 identical over 9 bases. V trimming: 3 bases; J trimming: 4 bases; junction bases outside the gene matches: 13. In germline, CDR1 is LNHNV, CDR2 YYDKDF (reference sequence). The CDR3 is made up of 19 amino acids. The DNA of the CDR3 is TGTGCCACCAGCAGTACCGACACAGGGGGCGCGGAAGGGGCCAACGTCCTGACTTTC. Amino acids: CATSSTDTGGAEGANVLTF.

This chain uses TRBV30 with TRBJ1-1; 8 bases line up with TRBD1. V shed 1 base, J shed 1 base, and the junction held 5 bases outside the gene matches. This CDR3 spans 15 amino acids. Germline V gene data show CDR1 as GTSNPN and CDR2 as SVGIG (reference sequence). This chain's CDR3 is CAWSAGQARNTEAFF. In nucleotides, the CDR3 is TGTGCCTGGAGTGCGGGACAGGCGAGGAACACTGAAGCTTTCTTT.

This clone was detected only once. This sequence joins TRBV15 and TRBJ2-1; 11 positions agree with TRBD2. Trimming cost V 1 base and J 6 bases; bases outside gene matches: 2. The CDR3 totals 15 residues. CDR1 is LNHNV and CDR2 is YYDKDF in the germline V gene (reference sequence). The CDR3 region has the DNA TGTGCCACCAGCAGAGGAACTAGCGGGGGCAATGAGCAGTTCTTC. Residues: CATSRGTSGGNEQFF. The whole variable domain, filled in from reference TRBV15 and TRBJ2-1, reads DAMVIQNPRYQVTQFGKPVTLSCSQTLNHNVMYWYQQKSSQAPKLLFHYYDKDFNNEADTPDNFQSRRPNTSFCFLDIRSPGLGDTAMYLCATSRGTSGGNEQFFGPGTRLTVL.

The J gene is TRBJ1-1, the V gene TRBV30; D is undetermined. The CDR3 loop spans 13 amino acids. V was cut by 3 bases and J by 1 base, with 9 bases left in between. Germline CDR1 is GTSNPN and CDR2 is SVGIG (reference sequence). CDR3 residues: CAWSVAQNTEAFF. CDR3 sequence (DNA): TGTGCCTGGAGCGTGGCACAGAACACTGAAGCTTTCTTT.

About this clone itself: Additional DNA sequences in this sample encode the identical CDR3. The chain recombines TRBV5-1 with TRBJ2-3; D call uncertain. There are 11 residues in the CDR3. V gave up 0 bases and J gave up 5 bases, with 1 base separating them. Per the germline V gene, CDR1 is SGHRS and CDR2 is YFSETQ. The CDR3 region is CASSLGDTQYF. The CDR3, as DNA: TGCGCCAGCAGCTTGGGAGATACGCAGTATTTT.

The rearrangement uses TRBV5-1 and TRBJ2-7; D gene unclear. The CDR3 is made up of 13 amino acids. Germline V lookup: CDR1 SGHRS, CDR2 YFSETQ. Trimming pared 1 base from V and 5 bases from J, leaving 10 bases between. This CDR3 is CASSLYNGDEQYF. The CDR3 DNA follows: TGCGCCAGCAGCTTGTATAATGGTGACGAGCAGTACTTC.

The V call is TRBV7-9, the J call TRBJ2-5; the D gene is possibly TRBD2 (5 bases). The germline V gene has CDR1 SEHNR and CDR2 FQNEAQ (reference sequence). Trimming removed 5 bases from V and 3 bases from J, with 16 bases in between. The CDR3 totals 15 residues. CDR3 sequence reads: CASSLPGLSEETQYF. DNA for the CDR3: TGTGCCAGCAGCCTCCCCGGACTTTCAGAAGAGACCCAGTACTTC.

This clone was counted at least ten times. This sequence joins TRBV4-1 and TRBJ2-3; D remains unclear. Germline loops: CDR1 MGHRA, CDR2 YSYEKL. The CDR3 sequence is 15 residues long. The V gene lost 1 base and the J gene lost 2 bases, with 10 bases spanning the gap. The CDR3 sequence: CASSQAPANTDTQYF. CDR3 in DNA: TGCGCCAGCAGCCAAGCACCGGCGAACACAGATACGCAGTATTTT.